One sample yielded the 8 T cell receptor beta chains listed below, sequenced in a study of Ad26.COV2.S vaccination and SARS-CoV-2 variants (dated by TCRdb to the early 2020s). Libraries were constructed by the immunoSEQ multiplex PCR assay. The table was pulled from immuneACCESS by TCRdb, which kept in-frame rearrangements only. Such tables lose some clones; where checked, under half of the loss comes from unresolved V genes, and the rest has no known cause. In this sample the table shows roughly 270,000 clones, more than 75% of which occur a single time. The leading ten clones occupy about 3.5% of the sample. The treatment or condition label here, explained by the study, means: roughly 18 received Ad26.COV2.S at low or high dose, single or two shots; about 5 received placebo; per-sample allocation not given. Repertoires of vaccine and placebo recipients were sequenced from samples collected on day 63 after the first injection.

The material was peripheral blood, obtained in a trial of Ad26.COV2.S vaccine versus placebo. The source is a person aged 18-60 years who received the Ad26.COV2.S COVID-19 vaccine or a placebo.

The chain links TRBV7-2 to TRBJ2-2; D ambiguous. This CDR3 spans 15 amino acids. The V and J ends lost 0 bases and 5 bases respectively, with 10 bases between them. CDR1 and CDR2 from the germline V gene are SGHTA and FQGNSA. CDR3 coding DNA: TGTGCCAGCAGCTTAGCCGGGTATGGGACCGGGGAGCTGTTTTTT. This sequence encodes CASSLAGYGTGELFF.

The CDR3 protein is CAISDGDSGNTIYF. The CDR3 DNA follows: TGTGCCATCAGTGATGGGGACTCTGGAAACACCATATATTTT. This rearrangement joins TRBV10-3 to TRBJ1-3, with D hard to call. From germline, CDR1 is ENHRY and CDR2 SYGVKD. V was cut by 3 bases and J by 0 bases, with 6 bases left in between. The CDR3 runs 14 residues.

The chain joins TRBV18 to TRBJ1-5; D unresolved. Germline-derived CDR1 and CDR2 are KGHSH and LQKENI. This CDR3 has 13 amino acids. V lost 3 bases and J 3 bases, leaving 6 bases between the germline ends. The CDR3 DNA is TGTGCCAGCTCACCGTCACCCAATCAGCCCCAGCATTTT. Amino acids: CASSPSPNQPQHF.

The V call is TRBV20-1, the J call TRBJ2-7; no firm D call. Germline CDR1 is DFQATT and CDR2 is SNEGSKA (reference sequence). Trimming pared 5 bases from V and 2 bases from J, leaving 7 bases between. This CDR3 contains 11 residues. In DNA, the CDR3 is TGCAGTGCTCCTAAACCCTACGAGCAGTACTTC. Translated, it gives CSAPKPYEQYF.

The CDR3 DNA reads TGTGCCAGTACCAAGCGGGAGATAGTTGATACGCAGTATTTT. Translation gives CASTKREIVDTQYF. This chain joins TRBV19 and TRBJ2-3; 8 bases fit TRBD2. The CDR3 runs 14 residues. V lost 7 bases, J lost 6 bases, and 9 bases stayed unmatched. Germline V gives CDR1 LNHDA, CDR2 SQIVND (reference sequence).

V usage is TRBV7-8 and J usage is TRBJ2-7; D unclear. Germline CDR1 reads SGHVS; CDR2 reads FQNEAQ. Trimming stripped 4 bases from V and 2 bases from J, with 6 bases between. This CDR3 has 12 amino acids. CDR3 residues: CASSSPAYEQYF. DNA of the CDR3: TGTGCCAGCAGCTCGCCGGCCTACGAGCAGTACTTC.

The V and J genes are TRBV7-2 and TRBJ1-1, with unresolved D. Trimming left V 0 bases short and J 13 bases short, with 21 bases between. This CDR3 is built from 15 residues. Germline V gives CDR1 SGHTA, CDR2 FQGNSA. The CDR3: CASSLAVSGRGAGFF. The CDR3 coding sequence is TGTGCCAGCAGCTTAGCGGTTTCGGGTCGGGGAGCGGGTTTCTTT.

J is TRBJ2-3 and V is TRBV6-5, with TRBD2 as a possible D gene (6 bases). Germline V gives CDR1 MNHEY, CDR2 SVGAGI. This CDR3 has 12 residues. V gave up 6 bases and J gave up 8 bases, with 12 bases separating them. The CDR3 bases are TGTGCCAGCAGCCGCCCCGGGAGTACGCAGTATTTT. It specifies CASSRPGSTQYF.